This T cell receptor (beta chain) was observed in a study of OX40 agonist ivuxolimab in advanced cancers. Study in general: Given to patients was ivuxolimab, an agonistic anti-OX40 (CD134) antibody. Three dose-escalation patients had partial responses: one with hepatocellular carcinoma and two with cutaneous melanoma. General study points: The CD4+ and CD8+ T cells in the blood had expanded clonally by week 6 at 0.1 to 3.0 mg/kg. A proportion of nonresponders additionally exhibited low normalized T-cell clonal expansion.

Note on this clone: The antigen is not known.

Here immunoSEQ multiplex PCR was the method, and the copy in TCRdb shows in-frame clones only, minus some. The sample holds tens of thousands of clones; around 81% are singletons and the top ten take 5% to 7%. Sequencing used CD4+ or CD8+ T cells sorted from blood, obtained in a trial of the OX40 agonist ivuxolimab. This receptor was identified in an adult with an advanced solid tumor such as melanoma, head and neck, liver or kidney cancer.

The CDR3 DNA reads TGTGCCAGCAGCACAAGGACAGCCCAAGAGACCCAGTACTTC. This gives the protein CASSTRTAQETQYF. This sequence joins TRBV11-3 and TRBJ2-5, with D tentatively TRBD1 (6 bases). Germline CDR1 and CDR2: SGHNT and YENEEA. The V gene lost 5 bases and the J gene lost 1 base, with 11 bases spanning the gap. This CDR3 spans 14 amino acids.